This T cell receptor (beta chain) originates from a study of T cells in Graves' hyperthyroidism and ophthalmopathy (dated by TCRdb to the late 2010s). With respect to the entire study: Peripheral blood samples were taken at initial diagnosis, before any treatment was given. To identify TCR V-J signatures that set the groups apart, the researchers used a discovery cohort of about a hundred patients, made up of about 44 with Graves' ophthalmopathy and about 60 with stable Graves' hyperthyroidism. The 95 to 100 discovery patients were randomly split 7:3 into training and test sets. Following sampling, methimazole starting at 30 mg daily was given to hyperthyroidism patients, and high-dose intravenous methylprednisolone was given to ophthalmopathy patients. The study also compared thyroid tissue and blood T-cell repertoires from several Graves' hyperthyroidism patients. An independent validation cohort of 18 to 20 hyperthyroidism patients and 17 patients who later progressed to ophthalmopathy tested prospective prediction of ophthalmopathy. The paper describes TCR Vbeta CDR3 sequencing of roughly 130 peripheral blood samples, made up of around 41 ophthalmopathy patients, 70 to 75 hyperthyroidism patients and approximately 17 progressor patients.

At the junction V is shortened by 3 bases and J by 2 bases, with 17 bases in between. Its CDR3 holds 15 amino acids, cysteine through phenylalanine. Only the CDR3 DNA stays, 45 bases, in frame from base 1. CDR1 and CDR2 are read off the germline V gene (reference sequence) as DFQATT and SNEGSKA. Amplification of TCR beta CDR3 regions was carried out from RNA transcripts. For the first round of RT-PCR on the TCR CDR3, the HTBI primer set was used together with the Qiagen OneStep RT-PCR kit. The libraries were constructed in a second round of multiplex PCR and then size-selected and purified. The libraries were sequenced on an Illumina HiSeq2000 using paired-end 100 bp reads. The study's processing was this. SOAPnuke was used to process the raw data, throwing out any read that contained adapters or uncalled bases, had a mean Phred below 15, or lacked an exact constant-primer or identifier match. COPE v1.2.5 was used to merge the high-quality paired reads, and each unique nucleotide sequence was defined as a clonotype. MiTCR v1.1 was used to align the clonotypes against IMGT TRBV, TRBD and TRBJ reference segments. The analysis included only V-J combinations with a frequency above 0.0001, which together covered roughly 99% of the repertoires. The TCS score was defined as the ratio of F50 (clonal expansion) to E x V (chaos), calculated using BLOSUM62-based TCRdist between CDR3 peptides within each V-J. Welch's t-statistics and random forest reduced fewer than 550 V-J features to 13, which were used in a naive Bayes classifier (R e1071). TCRdb reanalyzed the raw reads on its own, using fastp at Q25 for trimming and MiXCR for clone calling, and kept in-frame beta chains. A single entry per CDR3 protein holds the most common genes and DNA from its merged rows. The V and J calls shown here were made by TCRdb, not taken from the authors' results. This sample comprises about 640,000 distinct CDR3 sequences, less than 25% of them detected only once. The top ten clones comprise 34% of the sample.

In the ophthalmopathy patients, disease was moderately to severely active, with a Clinical Activity Score of 3 or more, a NOSPECS grade of 4 or more, and a duration of less than 3 months. Exclusion was applied to patients with uncontrolled infections, other autoimmune diseases, pregnancy or lactation. Diagnoses relied on clinical symptoms, serum thyroxine and TRAb, thyroid ultrasound and orbital computed tomography. Ficoll-Paque density gradient centrifugation was used to isolate PBMCs from about 10 ml of fresh peripheral blood. Total RNA was extracted using Trizol reagent, and RNA quality was assessed on an Agilent 2100 Bioanalyzer. The full study reports these points: Sample size was not statistically predetermined, and investigators were not blinded to group allocation. In cross-validation, a model built on a 13 V-J signature told ophthalmopathy apart from stable hyperthyroidism with 85% to 90% sensitivity and around 84% specificity, and in testing the same model reached 80%/75%. Blood samples also contained most of the expanded thyroid clonotypes (frequency above 0.001), which suggests that blood repertoires may reflect thyroid immune responses. In validation, progression to ophthalmopathy was predicted by the model with around 71% sensitivity and 72.22% specificity, a median of around 5.9 months before onset.

This clonotype was seen at least ten times. The target of this receptor is not known. No qualities accompany the bases; no much larger clone lies one base away. The chain uses TRBV20-1 and TRBJ2-7, with TRBD2 perhaps the D gene, on 6 matching bases. The sample taken for sequencing was blood. The receptor was isolated from a man aged 25 to 40 with Graves' ophthalmopathy. The CDR3 protein: CSASELPSAAYEQYF. The DNA sequence follows: TGCAGTGCTAGTGAACTGCCTAGCGCTGCCTACGAGCAGTACTTC.